This TCR beta chain was found in a study of T cell responses to AZD1222 COVID-19 vaccine. Trimming stripped 5 bases from V and 3 bases from J, with 14 bases between. This CDR3 is 14 amino acids long. Germline V gene sequence: CDR1 SGHVS, CDR2 FQNEAQ. As to this clone: The antigen remains unidentified.

Libraries were prepared by immunoSEQ multiplex PCR; TCRdb keeps only in-frame clonotypes and omits some of them. This sample has roughly 120,000 clones; roughly four fifths occur once, and the top ten carry 3.5% to 5%. Whole-study results and caveats: There were mostly white British donors and more females than males, and clonal diversity was possibly underestimated. Unmutated variant regions are reportedly targeted by nearly half of spike-specific TCRs.

The sequencing used peripheral blood, collected on day 0 of AZD1222 vaccination. The TCR sequence derives from an adult in good health. The chain links TRBV7-8 to TRBJ2-7; either TRBD1 or TRBD2 may fit D (6 bases each). CDR3 sequence (DNA): TGTGCCAGCAGCCCCTCCGGAGGGGGCTACGAGCAGTACTTC. As protein: CASSPSGGGYEQYF.